This T cell receptor (beta chain) was sequenced in a study of CD8+ T cells in alopecia areata. The wider study: Twice daily, treated patients received 5 to 10 mg of oral tofacitinib.

The germline gives CDR1 SGHRS, CDR2 YFSETQ. CDR3 size: 15 residues. Trimming removed 2 bases at V and 0 bases at J, with 9 bases between. Treatment described: oral pan-JAK inhibitor, 5-10 mg twice daily. RNA was isolated and reverse transcribed to cDNA, the sequencing template. Using immunoSEQ multiplex PCR, the repertoire was profiled, and TCRdb retains in-frame clones only, with some absent. Seen here are under 350,000 clones, 58% observed once, and the top ten hold approximately 1.7%. Sequenced material: CD4+ T cells sorted from blood, taken at week 24, from a patient treated with tofacitinib. The chain couples TRBV5-1 to TRBJ2-1; perhaps TRBD1 as D (6 bases). This clonotype originated in a human donor with alopecia areata. CDR3 DNA sequence: TGCGCCAGCAGCTTCGACAGGAACTCCTACAATGAGCAGTTCTTC. As protein: CASSFDRNSYNEQFF.